Shown below are 27 T cell receptor beta chains from a single sample sequenced in a study of glioma-infiltrating T cells. Using RNA template, CDR3s of TCR alpha and beta were amplified with iRepertoire arm-PCR. TCRdb fed the multiplex PCR reads into MiXCR, producing one record per CDR3 protein. The table includes approximately 130,000 distinct CDR3 sequences, about 25% detected once. Sequencing input: glioma tissue, nonneoplastic brain tissue, or PBMCs (not recorded which). These receptors all stem from a human donor with low-grade glioma or glioblastoma, undergoing nonglioma brain surgery, or in good health (not recorded which).

This clonotype was detected only a few times. The chain couples TRBV20-1 to TRBJ1-6; D might be TRBD1 (6 bases). This CDR3 has 13 amino acids. The V end lost 3 bases, the J end lost 9 bases, and 12 bases lay between the germline ends. Germline V gene data show CDR1 as DFQATT and CDR2 as SNEGSKA (reference sequence). CDR3 nucleotides: TGCAGTGCTAGTCACAGGGAGGGTTCACCCCTCCACTTT. It translates to CSASHREGSPLHF.

CDR3: CASSLAGSGNTGELFF. In DNA form, the CDR3 reads TGTGCCAGCAGCTTAGCGGGGTCGGGGAACACCGGGGAGCTGTTTTTT. The chain has TRBV7-9 and TRBJ2-2; no definite D call. Trimming took 0 bases from V and 1 from J, leaving 9 bases between them. Per the germline V gene, CDR1 is SEHNR and CDR2 is FQNEAQ (reference sequence). The CDR3 covers 16 residues.

This clonotype was seen repeatedly, ten times or more. This rearrangement joins TRBV14 to TRBJ1-5; tentatively, D is TRBD1 (5 bases). The germline V gene has CDR1 SGHDN and CDR2 FVKESK. The V end was cut by 4 bases, the J end by 4 bases, with 8 bases between. The CDR3 totals 13 residues. CDR3 protein: CASSLRVNQPQHF. The CDR3 region has the DNA TGTGCCAGCAGCCTCAGGGTTAATCAGCCCCAGCATTTT.

This clonotype was recorded at least ten times. The rearrangement joins TRBV14 to TRBJ2-3, with D perhaps TRBD2 (5 bases). The CDR3 spans 14 residues. The germline gives CDR1 SGHDN, CDR2 FVKESK. Trimming removed 3 bases from V and 3 bases from J, with 10 bases in between. As DNA, the CDR3 is TGTGCCAGCAGCCAGCCGGAGGATACAGATACGCAGTATTTT. Residues: CASSQPEDTDTQYF.

The rearrangement joins TRBV18 to TRBJ1-1; no reliable D call. V was clipped by 4 bases and J by 3 bases, with 18 bases between them. Germline V CDR1 and CDR2: KGHSH, LQKENI. The CDR3 runs 16 residues. The chain's CDR3 is CASSRYTTSGHTEAFF. CDR3 DNA sequence: TGTGCCAGCTCACGATATACAACCTCAGGACACACTGAAGCTTTCTTT.

This clonotype was recorded many times. The genes are TRBV25-1 and TRBJ2-3; D call uncertain. V was pared by 6 bases and J by 2 bases, with 9 bases between. Per the germline V gene, CDR1 is MGHDK and CDR2 is SYGVNS. The CDR3 covers 13 residues. This CDR3 reads CASSLTPTDTQYF. The CDR3 nucleotides are TGTGCCAGCAGCCTGACCCCCACAGATACGCAGTATTTT.

Ten or more counts support this clonotype. V and J are TRBV6-1 and TRBJ1-1; 7 bases line up with TRBD1. Looked up from germline, CDR1 is MNHNS and CDR2 is SASEGT. J gave up 4 bases and V 6 bases, and 20 bases lay outside the gene matches. The CDR3 is made up of 18 amino acids. CDR3 sequence: CASSSPRDRRGMRTEAFF. The DNA of the CDR3 is TGTGCCAGCAGCTCGCCCCGGGACAGAAGAGGAATGCGCACTGAAGCTTTCTTT.

This clonotype showed up just once. The V gene is TRBV5-4, the J gene TRBJ1-6; D is perhaps TRBD1 (6 bases). The germline V gene has CDR1 SGHNT and CDR2 YYREEE (reference sequence). Trimming cost V 4 bases and J 8 bases, with 16 bases left between them. The CDR3 is 15 amino acids. The DNA for the CDR3 is TGTGCCAGCAGCCAGGGTGGGGCAGGGGATTCACCCCTCCACTTT. Translation: CASSQGGAGDSPLHF.

The J gene is TRBJ2-7, the V gene TRBV30; D gene uncertain. The germline V gene encodes CDR1 GTSNPN and CDR2 SVGIG (reference sequence). The CDR3 sequence is 11 residues long. Trimming took 2 bases from V and 5 from J, leaving 7 bases between them. CDR3 DNA sequence: TGTGCCTGGAGTCATGGGCACGAGCAGTACGTC. The encoded protein is CAWSHGHEQYV.

In this sample, this clonotype turned up a few times. The V call is TRBV3-1, the J call TRBJ2-3; 7 nucleotides match TRBD2. The V segment lost 7 bases and the J segment 1 base; nucleotides outside the gene matches: 5. Germline CDR1 LGHDT, CDR2 YNNKEL (reference sequence). This CDR3 contains 14 residues. CDR3 DNA sequence: TGTGCCAGCATCCACCGGGGGGGCACAGATACGCAGTATTTT. It translates to CASIHRGGTDTQYF.

This clonotype has ten or more counts. The chain couples TRBV28 to TRBJ2-7; D is tentatively TRBD1 or TRBD2 (7 bases each). This CDR3 spans 12 amino acids. CDR1 is MDHEN and CDR2 is SYDVKM in the germline V gene. Trimming took off 2 bases at V and 12 bases at J, with 14 bases between the two ends. CDR3: CASSLREGARYV. The CDR3 DNA reads TGTGCCAGCAGTTTAAGGGAGGGGGCGCGGTACGTC.

The V call is TRBV15, the J call TRBJ2-5; 8 positions match TRBD1. The J segment lost 5 bases and the V segment lost 10 bases, leaving 6 bases of the junction unmatched. Germline V gene data show CDR1 as LNHNV and CDR2 as YYDKDF (reference sequence). The CDR3 loop spans 12 amino acids. CDR3 region: CASRQGLETQYF. DNA for the CDR3: TGTGCCAGCAGACAGGGGTTGGAGACCCAGTACTTC.

The rearrangement joins TRBV19 to TRBJ2-1; the D is unclear. This CDR3 spans 14 amino acids. Trimming left V 2 bases short and J 12 bases short, with 17 bases between. CDR1 LNHDA and CDR2 SQIVND come from the germline V gene (reference sequence). This chain's CDR3 is CASSILGRLEGQFF. CDR3 DNA sequence: TGTGCCAGTAGTATACTGGGCAGGCTTGAAGGGCAGTTCTTC.

The chain links TRBV19 to TRBJ1-6; D perhaps matches TRBD1 (5 bases). Trimming pared 5 bases from V and 4 bases from J, leaving 18 bases between. There are 17 residues in the CDR3. CDR1 and CDR2 (germline): LNHDA, SQIVND (reference sequence). DNA of the CDR3: TGTGCCAGTAGTCTCCCTTGGGACGGATCGTATAATTCACCCCTCCACTTT. It specifies CASSLPWDGSYNSPLHF.

This clonotype occurred many times. The J gene is TRBJ1-1, the V gene TRBV6-1; TRBD1 matches at 7 bases. Germline CDR1 MNHNS, CDR2 SASEGT. V shed 5 bases and J 11 bases; nucleotides not matched to a gene: 5. CDR3 size: 11 residues. CDR3: CASSLTGVAFF. CDR3 DNA: TGTGCCAGCAGTTTAACAGGGGTCGCTTTCTTT.

This clonotype has a handful of counts. The chain uses TRBV7-3 and TRBJ2-1; 8 nucleotides line up with TRBD2. V gave up 6 bases and J gave up 5 bases; unmatched junction bases: 9. Per the germline V gene, CDR1 is SGHTA and CDR2 is FQGTGA. The CDR3 is 15 residues long. DNA for the CDR3: TGTGCCAGCAGTAGAGGGAGCGGGGGAAACAATGAGCAGTTCTTC. It specifies CASSRGSGGNNEQFF.

This rearrangement joins TRBV3-1 to TRBJ1-3, with D unresolved. The V gene lost 4 bases and the J gene lost 7 bases, with 5 bases spanning the gap. CDR1 is LGHDT, CDR2 YNNKEL, per germline (reference sequence). CDR3 size: 11 residues. DNA of the CDR3: TGTGCCAGCAGCCGAACGAACACCATATATTTT. Translated: CASSRTNTIYF.

The chain has TRBV29-1 and TRBJ2-3, with 9 bases fitting TRBD1. The CDR3 is made up of 13 amino acids. Germline assignment: CDR1 SQVTM and CDR2 ANQGSEA. For the CDR3, the DNA is TGCAGACACCGGGACAGGGGCACAGATACGCAGTATTTT. This encodes CRHRDRGTDTQYF.

This clonotype was counted many times. This chain connects TRBV20-1 to TRBJ2-7; 9 bases agree with TRBD2. The germline gives CDR1 DFQATT, CDR2 SNEGSKA (reference sequence). Germline trimming cut 6 bases from V and 2 bases from J; bases unmatched to any gene: 2. This CDR3 is 12 amino acids long. The CDR3 here is CSAASGAYEQYV. The CDR3 bases are TGCAGTGCGGCTAGCGGGGCCTACGAGCAGTACGTC.

This clonotype was observed at least ten times. The chain is built from TRBV7-2 and TRBJ1-1; D uncertain. CDR3 length equals 14 residues. The V end lost 5 bases, the J end lost 0 bases, and 10 bases lay between the germline ends. CDR1 and CDR2 (germline): SGHTA, FQGNSA. The CDR3 coding sequence is TGTGCCAGCAGCCCCGTCCTTATGAACACTGAAGCTTTCTTT. Its translation is CASSPVLMNTEAFF.

This clonotype has a single count. This chain uses TRBV7-9 with TRBJ1-5; 7 bases match TRBD1. The CDR3 contains 14 residues. With 4 bases clipped from V and 4 bases from J, the junction kept 4 bases outside the gene matches. The germline V gene has CDR1 SEHNR and CDR2 FQNEAQ (reference sequence). The CDR3 spells CASSSMTGNQPQHF. DNA of the CDR3: TGTGCCAGCAGCTCGATGACAGGGAATCAGCCCCAGCATTTT.

This clonotype appeared many times. This sequence joins TRBV20-1 and TRBJ1-2, with 7 bases aligning to TRBD1. This CDR3 is built from 13 residues. The J segment lost 6 bases and the V segment lost 6 bases, leaving 10 bases of the junction unmatched. Per germline, CDR1 DFQATT and CDR2 SNEGSKA (reference sequence). The CDR3 reads CSAAAGTVNGYTF. The CDR3 nucleotides are TGCAGTGCCGCGGCCGGGACAGTCAATGGCTACACCTTC.

The chain is built from TRBV12-3 or TRBV12-4 and TRBJ1-5, with 8 bases that match TRBD1. The trim removed 6 bases at V and 2 bases at J, leaving 3 bases unmatched. There are 14 residues in the CDR3. The CDR3 protein is CASSNRGGNQPQHF. The CDR3 DNA reads as TGTGCCAGCAGCAACAGGGGGGGCAATCAGCCCCAGCATTTT.

The chain is built from TRBV28 and TRBJ1-3; D gene unclear. Per germline, CDR1 MDHEN and CDR2 SYDVKM. V was shortened by 2 bases and J by 2 bases, with 7 bases between the two germline ends. CDR3 size: 14 residues. CDR3 sequence reads: CASSLIGPGNTIYF. The CDR3 DNA reads TGTGCCAGCAGTTTAATAGGGCCTGGAAACACCATATATTTT. The complete variable domain, with remaining parts taken from reference TRBV28 and TRBJ1-3, reads DVKVTQSSRYLVKRTGEKVFLECVQDMDHENMFWYRQDPGLGLRLIYFSYDVKMKEKGDIPEGYSVSREKKERFSLILESASTNQTSMYLCASSLIGPGNTIYFGEGSWLTVV.

This clonotype has more than one count but fewer than ten. The chain is built from TRBV7-7 and TRBJ2-5; 8 bases fit TRBD2. CDR1 SSHAT and CDR2 FNYEAQ come from the germline V gene (reference sequence). V lost 3 bases, J lost 6 bases, and 9 bases stayed unmatched. The CDR3 consists of 15 residues. CDR3: CASSLERGPEKTQYF. CDR3 DNA sequence: TGTGCCAGCAGCTTGGAGCGGGGGCCCGAGAAGACCCAGTACTTC.

The genes are TRBV11-2 and TRBJ1-1; 7 nucleotides line up with TRBD1. Per germline, CDR1 SGHAT and CDR2 FQNNGV. J was trimmed by 2 bases and V by 1 base; bases with no gene match: 4. The CDR3 has 15 amino acids. CDR3 residues: CASSLGPGGNTEAFF. The CDR3, as DNA: TGTGCCAGCAGCTTAGGCCCAGGGGGAAACACTGAAGCTTTCTTT.

This clonotype was recorded a few times. J is TRBJ2-7 and V is TRBV7-8, with 10 bases aligning to TRBD1. V lost 4 bases and J lost 6; bases outside the gene matches: 6. The CDR3 runs 14 residues. Per the germline V gene, CDR1 is SGHVS and CDR2 is FQNEAQ. CDR3 in amino acids: CASSWRQGASEQYV. In nucleotides, the CDR3 is TGTGCCAGCAGCTGGAGACAGGGGGCCTCCGAGCAGTACGTC.